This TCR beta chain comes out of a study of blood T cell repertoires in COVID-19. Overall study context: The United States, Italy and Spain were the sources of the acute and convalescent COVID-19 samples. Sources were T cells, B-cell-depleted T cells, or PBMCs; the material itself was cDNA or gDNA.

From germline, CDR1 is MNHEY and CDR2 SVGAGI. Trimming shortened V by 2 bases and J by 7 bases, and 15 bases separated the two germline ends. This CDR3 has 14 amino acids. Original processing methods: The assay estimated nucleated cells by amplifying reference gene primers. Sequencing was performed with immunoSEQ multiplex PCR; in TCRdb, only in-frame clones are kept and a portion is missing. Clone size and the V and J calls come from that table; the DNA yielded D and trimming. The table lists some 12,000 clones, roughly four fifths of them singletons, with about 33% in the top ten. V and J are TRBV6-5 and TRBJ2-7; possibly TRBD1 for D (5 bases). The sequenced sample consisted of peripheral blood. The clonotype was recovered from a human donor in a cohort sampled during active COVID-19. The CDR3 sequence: CASSYHGSGFEQYF. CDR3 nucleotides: TGTGCCAGCAGTTACCACGGGTCAGGGTTTGAGCAGTACTTC.